A selection of T cell receptor beta chains follows, all from one sample in a study of T cells in Graves' hyperthyroidism and ophthalmopathy. Using its own MiXCR run on the multiplex PCR reads, TCRdb lists one record per CDR3 protein. The data hold 400,000 to 550,000 distinct CDR3 sequences, with roughly a quarter observed a single time. Material: blood. The receptors derive from a woman younger than 45 with Graves' ophthalmopathy. The CDR3 runs from the conserved cysteine through the conserved F or W. The order of the fields is D gene, clone size, V gene, J gene, CDR3 DNA, CDR3 protein. D genes are given only for firm matches. Rows may omit the clone size; those that give it use once, few, many or a size class.

D gene: TRBD1; clone size: many; V gene: TRBV15; J gene: TRBJ2-5; CDR3 DNA: TGTGCCACCAGCAGGAGCACAGGGGGCGGGCTCCAGGAGACCCAGTACTTC; CDR3 protein: CATSRSTGGGLQETQYF
D gene: .; clone size: many; V gene: TRBV12-3/TRBV12-4; J gene: TRBJ2-5; CDR3 DNA: TGTGCCAGCACCTTAAACGGGGCCCGAAAAGAGACCCAGTACTTC; CDR3 protein: CASTLNGARKETQYF
D gene: .; clone size: many; V gene: TRBV7-2; J gene: TRBJ1-2; CDR3 DNA: TGTGCCAGCAGCTTAGGGGGTGAGACAGGATCTGGCTACACCTTC; CDR3 protein: CASSLGGETGSGYTF
D gene: TRBD1; clone size: few; V gene: TRBV7-9; J gene: TRBJ1-3; CDR3 DNA: TGTGCCAGCAGCCCTACAGGGGGCTTTGGAAACACCATATATTTT; CDR3 protein: CASSPTGGFGNTIYF
D gene: .; clone size: many; V gene: TRBV28; J gene: TRBJ1-5; CDR3 DNA: TGTGCCAGCAGCTTACCCCTTGGGGGCAATCAGCCCCAGCATTTT; CDR3 protein: CASSLPLGGNQPQHF
D gene: TRBD1; clone size: few; V gene: TRBV28; J gene: TRBJ2-3; CDR3 DNA: TGTGCCAGCAGTTTACGAGACAGGGCCACAGATACGCAGTATTTT; CDR3 protein: CASSLRDRATDTQYF
D gene: .; clone size: many; V gene: TRBV6-1; J gene: TRBJ1-3; CDR3 DNA: TGTGCCAGCAGTGGCCCACTGGGATACTCTGGAAACACCATATATTTT; CDR3 protein: CASSGPLGYSGNTIYF
D gene: .; clone size: many; V gene: TRBV6-4; J gene: TRBJ1-1; CDR3 DNA: TGTGCCAGCAGATCGATCACAGGGACTCGGGTTGTGGCTGAAGCTTTCTTT; CDR3 protein: CASRSITGTRVVAEAFF
D gene: .; clone size: few; V gene: TRBV28; J gene: TRBJ1-5; CDR3 DNA: TGTGCCAGCAGTTTATACTACGGACTCCGGCCCCAGCATTTT; CDR3 protein: CASSLYYGLRPQHF
D gene: TRBD1; clone size: .; V gene: TRBV6-2/TRBV6-3; J gene: TRBJ2-7; CDR3 DNA: TGTGCCAGCAGTCGAACCGGACAGGGGAACAGGCACTACGAGCAGTACTTC; CDR3 protein: CASSRTGQGNRHYEQYF
D gene: TRBD2; clone size: .; V gene: TRBV2; J gene: TRBJ2-7; CDR3 DNA: TGTGCCAGCATGAGACTAGCGGGAGCCTTACACTTC; CDR3 protein: CASMRLAGALHF
D gene: .; clone size: many; V gene: TRBV28; J gene: TRBJ1-1; CDR3 DNA: TGTGCCAGCACCCCATTTTACGGGGAAGGCAGGGGGAACACTGAAGCTTTCTTT; CDR3 protein: CASTPFYGEGRGNTEAFF
D gene: .; clone size: many; V gene: TRBV6-2/TRBV6-3; J gene: TRBJ2-7; CDR3 DNA: TGTGCCAGCAGTCGCGGGGACAGCTACTACGAGCAGTACTTC; CDR3 protein: CASSRGDSYYEQYF
D gene: .; clone size: many; V gene: TRBV4-1; J gene: TRBJ1-1; CDR3 DNA: TGCGCCAGCAGCGTCCGGGAGGGTACCACGGCTGAAGCTTTCTTT; CDR3 protein: CASSVREGTTAEAFF
D gene: .; clone size: few; V gene: TRBV6-2/TRBV6-3; J gene: TRBJ1-2; CDR3 DNA: TGTGCCAGCAGTAACAGGAGGTATGGCTACACCTTC; CDR3 protein: CASSNRRYGYTF
D gene: .; clone size: many; V gene: TRBV7-8; J gene: TRBJ1-3; CDR3 DNA: TGTGCCAGCAGCTTAGACCAATTCTCTGGAAACACCATATATTTT; CDR3 protein: CASSLDQFSGNTIYF
D gene: .; clone size: .; V gene: TRBV30; J gene: TRBJ1-1; CDR3 DNA: TGTGCCTGGAGAGAGGGGCATTCGTACACTGAAGCTTTCTTT; CDR3 protein: CAWREGHSYTEAFF
D gene: .; clone size: .; V gene: TRBV12-3/TRBV12-4; J gene: TRBJ2-5; CDR3 DNA: TGTGCCAGCAGTCCAGAGAGTGTCTCTCGCGGCGGGGAGACCCAGTACTTC; CDR3 protein: CASSPESVSRGGETQYF
D gene: .; clone size: .; V gene: TRBV6-1; J gene: TRBJ2-7; CDR3 DNA: TGTGCCAGTAGGTACGAGCAGTACTTC; CDR3 protein: CASRYEQYF
D gene: .; clone size: .; V gene: TRBV6-1; J gene: TRBJ2-2; CDR3 DNA: TGTGCCAGCAGTAAAGACCGGCGGACCGGGGAGCTGTTTTTT; CDR3 protein: CASSKDRRTGELFF
D gene: .; clone size: .; V gene: TRBV27; J gene: TRBJ2-3; CDR3 DNA: TGTGCCAGCAGTCCTAAGACAGGGCGGGGGAGAGATACGCAGTATTTT; CDR3 protein: CASSPKTGRGRDTQYF
D gene: .; clone size: many; V gene: TRBV19; J gene: TRBJ1-1; CDR3 DNA: TGTGCCAGTAGTATATCGGAAATGAACACTGAAGCTTTCTTT; CDR3 protein: CASSISEMNTEAFF
D gene: .; clone size: many; V gene: TRBV20-1; J gene: TRBJ1-1; CDR3 DNA: TGCAGTGCTACCGGACAGTCTGAAGCTTTCTTT; CDR3 protein: CSATGQSEAFF
D gene: TRBD2; clone size: many; V gene: TRBV6-2/TRBV6-3; J gene: TRBJ2-2; CDR3 DNA: TGTGCCAGCAGTTACGGTGGTAGCGGGGGGAAGAACACCGGGGAGCTGTTTTTT; CDR3 protein: CASSYGGSGGKNTGELFF
D gene: TRBD1; clone size: many; V gene: TRBV5-1; J gene: TRBJ1-1; CDR3 DNA: TGCGCCAGCAGCCTACCCCGACAGGGGGGATCGACTGAAGCTTTCTTT; CDR3 protein: CASSLPRQGGSTEAFF
D gene: .; clone size: many; V gene: TRBV12-3/TRBV12-4; J gene: TRBJ2-7; CDR3 DNA: TGTGCCAGCAGACCCCTAGCCGGGTACGAGCAGTACTTC; CDR3 protein: CASRPLAGYEQYF
D gene: .; clone size: many; V gene: TRBV12-3/TRBV12-4; J gene: TRBJ1-5; CDR3 DNA: TGTGCCAGTACCCTGGGAGACAATCAGCCCCAGCATTTT; CDR3 protein: CASTLGDNQPQHF
D gene: .; clone size: many; V gene: TRBV28; J gene: TRBJ2-7; CDR3 DNA: TGTGCCAGCAGCCGTTTGCGGGTGGGGGACGAGCAGTACTTC; CDR3 protein: CASSRLRVGDEQYF
D gene: TRBD1; clone size: many; V gene: TRBV20-1; J gene: TRBJ2-2; CDR3 DNA: TGCAGTGCAACCGGGACAGTCAAAACTAACACCGGGGAGCTGTTTTTT; CDR3 protein: CSATGTVKTNTGELFF
D gene: TRBD2; clone size: many; V gene: TRBV28; J gene: TRBJ2-7; CDR3 DNA: TGTGCCAGCAGTGGACCGGGACTAGGCCTCTACGAGCAGTACTTC; CDR3 protein: CASSGPGLGLYEQYF
D gene: .; clone size: .; V gene: TRBV18; J gene: TRBJ2-7; CDR3 DNA: TGTGCCAGCTCACCAAGGGCGTTGGGGGACGAGCAGTACTTC; CDR3 protein: CASSPRALGDEQYF
D gene: TRBD2; clone size: .; V gene: TRBV20-1; J gene: TRBJ2-7; CDR3 DNA: TGCAGTGCCAGCCCCGGACTAGCGGACGGTTACGAGCAGTACTTC; CDR3 protein: CSASPGLADGYEQYF
D gene: TRBD2; clone size: .; V gene: TRBV28; J gene: TRBJ2-5; CDR3 DNA: TGTGCCAGCAGTACGCCTAGCGGCCCACGACAGACCCAGTACTTC; CDR3 protein: CASSTPSGPRQTQYF
D gene: .; clone size: .; V gene: TRBV5-1; J gene: TRBJ1-6; CDR3 DNA: TGCGCCAGCAGCTTTGGCCTCGGTCAGAGAGATTCACCCCTCCACTTT; CDR3 protein: CASSFGLGQRDSPLHF
D gene: .; clone size: many; V gene: TRBV10-3; J gene: TRBJ2-7; CDR3 DNA: TGTGCCATCAGTGATCGGGCTAGCGACTCCTACGAGCAGTACTTC; CDR3 protein: CAISDRASDSYEQYF
D gene: TRBD1; clone size: many; V gene: TRBV28; J gene: TRBJ1-2; CDR3 DNA: TGTGCCAGCAGTTATCGACAGGGGCCTGGCTACACCTTC; CDR3 protein: CASSYRQGPGYTF
D gene: .; clone size: few; V gene: TRBV10-3; J gene: TRBJ2-7; CDR3 DNA: TGTGCCATCAGTGCTAACTACTACGAGCAGTACTTC; CDR3 protein: CAISANYYEQYF
D gene: .; clone size: .; V gene: TRBV5-6; J gene: TRBJ1-3; CDR3 DNA: TGTGCCAGCAGCTTGGATGGACAGCTCTCTGGAAACACCATATATTTT; CDR3 protein: CASSLDGQLSGNTIYF
D gene: .; clone size: .; V gene: TRBV7-2; J gene: TRBJ1-2; CDR3 DNA: TGTGCCAGCAGCTTAGGTAGAGACGGGGGCTACACCTTC; CDR3 protein: CASSLGRDGGYTF
D gene: TRBD1; clone size: .; V gene: TRBV29-1; J gene: TRBJ1-2; CDR3 DNA: TGCAGCGTGATGAAAACAAGGGGGCTCGCGGGCTACACCTTC; CDR3 protein: CSVMKTRGLAGYTF
D gene: TRBD1; clone size: .; V gene: TRBV6-4; J gene: TRBJ1-1; CDR3 DNA: TGTGCCACCCTGACAGGGGGCGCGGGCACTGAAGCTTTCTTT; CDR3 protein: CATLTGGAGTEAFF
D gene: .; clone size: many; V gene: TRBV19; J gene: TRBJ1-1; CDR3 DNA: TGTGCCAGTAGTATGGGAAACAGGGTAACGGGAGCTTTCTTT; CDR3 protein: CASSMGNRVTGAFF
D gene: .; clone size: many; V gene: TRBV20-1; J gene: TRBJ1-2; CDR3 DNA: TGCAGTGCTAGAGATCTGCCAGGAGAGAACTATGGCTACACCTTC; CDR3 protein: CSARDLPGENYGYTF
D gene: TRBD1; clone size: few; V gene: TRBV12-3/TRBV12-4; J gene: TRBJ2-7; CDR3 DNA: TGTGCCAGCAGTTTAGGGACAGGGATCGAGCAGTACTTC; CDR3 protein: CASSLGTGIEQYF
D gene: .; clone size: many; V gene: TRBV30; J gene: TRBJ2-1; CDR3 DNA: TGTGCCTCTTCTCAAGGGGCCTCCTACAATGAGCAGTTCTTC; CDR3 protein: CASSQGASYNEQFF
D gene: .; clone size: many; V gene: TRBV28; J gene: TRBJ2-5; CDR3 DNA: TGTGCCAGCAGAGACCGGGGGGCAGAGACCCAGTACTTC; CDR3 protein: CASRDRGAETQYF
D gene: .; clone size: .; V gene: TRBV7-2; J gene: TRBJ2-7; CDR3 DNA: TGTGCCAGCAGCACCCGGGCCCATCTCTACGAGCAGTACTTC; CDR3 protein: CASSTRAHLYEQYF
D gene: TRBD1; clone size: many; V gene: TRBV11-1; J gene: TRBJ2-7; CDR3 DNA: TGTGCCAGCAGCTCAAGAATAGACAGGGGCGAACCTTACGAGCAGTACTTC; CDR3 protein: CASSSRIDRGEPYEQYF
D gene: .; clone size: few; V gene: TRBV12-3/TRBV12-4; J gene: TRBJ1-5; CDR3 DNA: TGTGCCAGCAGTTTAGGGGATCCCGGGGCCAATCAGCCCCAGCATTTT; CDR3 protein: CASSLGDPGANQPQHF
D gene: .; clone size: few; V gene: TRBV30; J gene: TRBJ1-1; CDR3 DNA: TGTGCCTGCCAGAAATGGTCGATGAACACTGAAGCTTTCTTT; CDR3 protein: CACQKWSMNTEAFF
D gene: TRBD1; clone size: few; V gene: TRBV27; J gene: TRBJ1-2; CDR3 DNA: TGTGCCAGCAGTCCGCGACAGGGTAGGGACTATGGCTACACCTTC; CDR3 protein: CASSPRQGRDYGYTF